The 2 T cell receptor beta chains below come from one sample, sequenced in a study of OX40 agonist ivuxolimab in advanced cancers. Libraries were prepared by immunoSEQ multiplex PCR; TCRdb keeps only in-frame clonotypes and omits some of them. Found here are roughly 58,000 clones, 93% of them singletons; the top ten hold 15% to 20%. The material sequenced was CD4+ or CD8+ T cells sorted from blood, taken in a trial of the OX40 agonist ivuxolimab. Source of these receptors: an adult with an advanced solid tumor such as melanoma, head and neck, liver or kidney cancer.

CDR3 region: CASIGGDSYGYTF. The DNA for the CDR3 is TGTGCCAGTATAGGCGGGGATAGTTATGGCTACACCTTC. This rearrangement joins TRBV19 to TRBJ1-2; D not resolved. The CDR3 covers 13 residues. Germline V gene sequence: CDR1 LNHDA, CDR2 SQIVND (reference sequence). The V end was cut by 7 bases, the J end by 5 bases, with 14 bases between.

The chain joins TRBV6-6 to TRBJ2-7; D not resolved. CDR3 size: 15 residues. In germline, CDR1 is MNHNY, CDR2 SVGAGI (reference sequence). V dropped 2 bases and J dropped 5 bases, with 16 bases sitting between them. The CDR3 loop reads CASSYAVFQANEQYF. The CDR3 DNA reads TGTGCCAGCAGTTACGCTGTCTTCCAGGCTAACGAGCAGTACTTC.